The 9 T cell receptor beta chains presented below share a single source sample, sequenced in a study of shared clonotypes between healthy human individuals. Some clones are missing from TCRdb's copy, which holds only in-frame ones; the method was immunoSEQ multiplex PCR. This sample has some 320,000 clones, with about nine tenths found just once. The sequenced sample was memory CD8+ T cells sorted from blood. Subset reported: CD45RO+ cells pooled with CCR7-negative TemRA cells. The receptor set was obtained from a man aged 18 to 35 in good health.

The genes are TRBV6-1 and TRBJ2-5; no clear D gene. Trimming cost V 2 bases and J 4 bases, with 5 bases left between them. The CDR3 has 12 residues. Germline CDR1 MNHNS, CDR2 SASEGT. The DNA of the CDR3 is TGTGCCAGCAGTGAACGAGGAGAGACCCAGTACTTC. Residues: CASSERGETQYF.

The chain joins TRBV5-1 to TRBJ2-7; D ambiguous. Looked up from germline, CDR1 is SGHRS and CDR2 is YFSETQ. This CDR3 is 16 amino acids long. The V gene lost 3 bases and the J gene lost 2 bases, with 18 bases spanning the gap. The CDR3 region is CASSSVYWRSPYEQYF. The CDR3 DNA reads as TGCGCCAGCAGCTCCGTTTACTGGAGATCACCCTACGAGCAGTACTTC.

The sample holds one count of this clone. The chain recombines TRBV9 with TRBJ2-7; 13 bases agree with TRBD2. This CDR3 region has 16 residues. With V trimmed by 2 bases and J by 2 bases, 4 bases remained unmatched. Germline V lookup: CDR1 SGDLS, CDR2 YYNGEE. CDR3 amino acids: CASSVGTSGTPYEQYF. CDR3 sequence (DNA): TGTGCCAGCAGCGTCGGGACTAGCGGGACCCCCTACGAGCAGTACTTC.

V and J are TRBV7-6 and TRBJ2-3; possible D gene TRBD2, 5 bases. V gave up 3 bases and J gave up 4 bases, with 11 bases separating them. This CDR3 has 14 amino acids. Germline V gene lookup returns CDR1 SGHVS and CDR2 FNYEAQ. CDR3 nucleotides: TGTGCCAGCAGCTTCGACGGGAAATCAGATACGCAGTATTTT. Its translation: CASSFDGKSDTQYF.

CDR3 loop: CASSGLAGNTGELFF. As DNA, the CDR3 is TGTGCCAGCAGCGGACTAGCGGGGAACACCGGGGAGCTGTTTTTT. V usage is TRBV27 and J usage is TRBJ2-2, with 11 positions matching TRBD2. V lost 6 bases to trimming and J lost 1 base; unmatched junction nucleotides: 1. Germline V gene data show CDR1 as MNHEY and CDR2 as SMNVEV (reference sequence). The CDR3 spans 15 residues.

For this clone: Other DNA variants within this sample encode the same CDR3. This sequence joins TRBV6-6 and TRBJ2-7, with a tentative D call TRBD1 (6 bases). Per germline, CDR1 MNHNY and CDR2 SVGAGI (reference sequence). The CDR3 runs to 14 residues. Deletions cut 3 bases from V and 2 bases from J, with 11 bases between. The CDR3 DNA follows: TGTGCCAGCAGTTATCCCGGACAGACCTACGAGCAGTACTTC. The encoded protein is CASSYPGQTYEQYF.

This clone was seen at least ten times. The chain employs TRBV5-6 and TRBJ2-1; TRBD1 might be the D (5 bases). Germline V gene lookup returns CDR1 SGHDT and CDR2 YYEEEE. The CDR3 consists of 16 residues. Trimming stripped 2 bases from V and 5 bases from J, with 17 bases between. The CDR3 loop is CASSLSGQGQNNEQFF. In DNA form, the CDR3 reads TGTGCCAGCAGCTTATCAGGGCAGGGTCAGAACAATGAGCAGTTCTTC.

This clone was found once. The CDR3 nucleotides are TGTGCCGAGCGGGTAATGACTAGCACAGATACGCAGTATTTT. Protein sequence: CAERVMTSTDTQYF. V gene TRBV7-2 combines with J gene TRBJ2-3; possibly TRBD2 for D (6 bases). Trimming took off 11 bases at V and 0 bases at J, with 15 bases between the two ends. Germline V lookup: CDR1 SGHTA, CDR2 FQGNSA. The CDR3 spans 14 residues.

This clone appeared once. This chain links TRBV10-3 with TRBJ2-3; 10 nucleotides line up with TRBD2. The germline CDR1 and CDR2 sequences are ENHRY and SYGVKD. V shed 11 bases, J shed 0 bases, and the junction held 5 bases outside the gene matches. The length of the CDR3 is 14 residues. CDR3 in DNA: TGTGCCTCCCATAGCGGGGGGAGCACAGATACGCAGTATTTT. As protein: CASHSGGSTDTQYF.